This TCR beta chain derives from a study of graft-versus-host responses after intestinal transplantation. Study in general: Multivisceral, liver-intestinal, or isolated intestinal grafts were transplanted into recipients. The whole recipient group had anti-thymocyte globulin induction followed by tacrolimus and steroids for roughly three years.

Study-wide findings and caveats: Marrow from the recipient contained GvH clones, some of which had appeared first in ileum or blood. Early declines in HvG clones that occurred post-transplant were associated with peak circulating GvH clone levels.

A note on this clone: Its antigen remains unknown.

Repertoires were generated with immunoSEQ multiplex PCR, while TCRdb's copy carries only in-frame clones and drops some. The table has roughly 56,000 clones, under 95% seen once. The material was PBMCs, obtained about 120 days after intestinal transplantation. The receptor was derived from a human patient who received an intestinal transplant, so some T cells may come from the graft donor.

CDR3 region: CASSTPRTGGYEQYF. The CDR3 nucleotides read TGTGCCAGCAGCACCCCACGGACAGGAGGCTACGAGCAGTACTTC. V gene TRBV5-5 combines with J gene TRBJ2-7; 7 bases are shared with TRBD1. The CDR3 sequence is 15 residues long. CDR1 SGHKS and CDR2 YYEKEE come from the germline V gene (reference sequence). J gave up 3 bases and V 4 bases, and 10 bases lay outside the gene matches.